The 10 T cell receptor beta chains reported below all come from one sample, sequenced in a study of blood T cells in healthy people across ages. Through a sample-barcoded 5' primer and a J-beta primer mix, a second PCR was run for 7 to 11 cycles. Using its own MiXCR run on the 5' RACE reads, TCRdb lists one record per CDR3 protein. This table has roughly 1.5 million distinct CDR3 sequences, 35% to 45% appearing once. The sequenced sample was blood. These TCRs come from a woman aged 18-35 years in good health.

J is TRBJ2-4 and V is TRBV20-1; 8 bases align to TRBD2. The germline CDR1 and CDR2 sequences are DFQATT and SNEGSKA (reference sequence). With V trimmed by 6 bases and J by 4 bases, 11 bases remained unmatched. The CDR3 has 15 residues. The CDR3 sequence is CSAPLSGREKNIQYF. The CDR3 nucleotides are TGCAGTGCCCCGCTCAGCGGGAGAGAGAAAAACATTCAGTACTTC.

This clonotype was counted only a few times. The gene calls are TRBV3-1 and TRBJ2-7; 9 positions agree with TRBD1. This CDR3 is 15 amino acids long. The trim removed 4 bases at V and 4 bases at J, leaving 8 bases unmatched. Germline CDR1 reads LGHDT; CDR2 reads YNNKEL (reference sequence). CDR3 in DNA: TGTGCCAGCAGCCCGCATGGGACAGGGTCGTACGAGCAGTACTTC. Protein: CASSPHGTGSYEQYF.

The chain carries TRBV29-1 and TRBJ1-2; TRBD1 matches at 7 bases. The CDR3 is 14 amino acids. CDR1 and CDR2 (germline): SQVTM, ANQGSEA. The trim removed 4 bases at V and 1 base at J, leaving 6 bases unmatched. CDR3 DNA sequence: TGCAGCGTTGGGACAGGAGGATTTAACTATGGCTACACCTTC. The encoded protein is CSVGTGGFNYGYTF.

The chain links TRBV7-6 to TRBJ2-1; 11 nucleotides line up with TRBD2. V gave up 1 base and J gave up 3 bases; unmatched junction bases: 5. This CDR3 comprises 17 residues. Germline V lookup: CDR1 SGHVS, CDR2 FNYEAQ. In nucleotides, the CDR3 is TGTGCCAGCAGCTTAGAGCGACTAGCGGGGATCTACAATGAGCAGTTCTTC. Residues: CASSLERLAGIYNEQFF.

The rearrangement joins TRBV7-2 to TRBJ1-1, with no clear D. This CDR3 comprises 15 residues. V lost 4 bases and J 4 bases, leaving 16 bases between the germline ends. Germline loops: CDR1 SGHTA, CDR2 FQGNSA. CDR3 DNA sequence: TGTGCCAGCAGCTCCTGGGATACCTCGAGCACTGAAGCTTTCTTT. Its protein product is CASSSWDTSSTEAFF.

This clonotype turned up a few times. V and J are TRBV29-1 and TRBJ2-1; 8 bases map to TRBD1. The ends lost 3 bases at V and 2 bases at J; junction bases unmatched: 9. The CDR3 is made up of 16 amino acids. The germline V gene encodes CDR1 SQVTM and CDR2 ANQGSEA. The CDR3 sequence: CSVEPGQGGAYNEQFF. The CDR3 DNA sequence: TGCAGCGTTGAGCCCGGACAGGGTGGGGCCTACAATGAGCAGTTCTTC.

This clonotype occurred a few times. This rearrangement joins TRBV18 to TRBJ2-1; 7 bases line up with TRBD2. The DNA end favors TRBJ2-7, so the J call may be wrong. Germline V gene lookup returns CDR1 KGHSH and CDR2 LQKENI. There are 14 residues in the CDR3. Here the CDR3 reads CASSPQRGYNEQYF. CDR3 DNA: TGTGCCAGCTCCCCCCAGCGGGGCTACAATGAGCAGTACTTC.

The chain carries TRBV20-1 and TRBJ2-3; 9 bases align to TRBD1. Trimming took 5 bases from V and 10 from J; bases not matched to a gene: 7. The length of the CDR3 is 12 residues. Germline assignment: CDR1 DFQATT and CDR2 SNEGSKA (reference sequence). The CDR3 DNA reads as TGCAGTGCTGGGGACAGGGCCCTCTCGCAGTATTTT. Its translation: CSAGDRALSQYF.

This clonotype has only a few counts. The V gene is TRBV7-3, the J gene TRBJ2-1; 9 nucleotides align to TRBD1. V trimming: 5 bases; J trimming: 6 bases; junction bases outside the gene matches: 5. Germline V gene data show CDR1 as SGHTA and CDR2 as FQGTGA. This CDR3 is 14 amino acids long. For the CDR3, the DNA is TGTGCCAGCAGCATCGGACAGGGGCGCAATGAGCAGTTCTTC. Protein: CASSIGQGRNEQFF.

The V call is TRBV7-9, the J call TRBJ1-1, with D perhaps TRBD1 (5 bases). From germline, CDR1 is SEHNR and CDR2 FQNEAQ (reference sequence). The CDR3 consists of 16 residues. V was clipped by 5 bases and J by 5 bases, with 21 bases between them. The CDR3 spells CASSPRQGGANTEAFF. CDR3 coding DNA: TGTGCCAGCAGCCCTAGGCAGGGAGGGGCGAATACTGAAGCTTTCTTT.